This T cell receptor beta chain was captured by sequencing in a study of blood T cell repertoires in COVID-19. This table comes from immunoSEQ multiplex PCR, and its TCRdb copy is limited to in-frame clones, with some not included. The sample carries about 330,000 clones, approximately 88% recorded once. The material sequenced was PBMCs or T cells enriched from blood (not recorded which). The TCR originated in a man between 25 and 39 years old who had recovered from COVID-19.

CDR3 region: CASSSPSTGRREKLFF. The CDR3 region has the DNA TGTGCCAGCAGCTCACCGTCGACAGGGAGGAGGGAAAAACTGTTTTTT. The rearrangement links TRBV11-2 to TRBJ1-4; 7 bases are a match to TRBD1. CDR3 size: 16 residues. V was clipped by 4 bases and J by 8 bases; unmatched bases: 13. Germline V CDR1 and CDR2: SGHAT, FQNNGV.